This T cell receptor (beta chain) was retrieved from a study of radiotherapy plus CTLA-4 blockade in lung cancer. The data were produced by immunoSEQ multiplex PCR, yet TCRdb's version contains in-frame clones alone and is incomplete. The repertoire holds about 60,000 clones, with about 72% as singletons. The length of the CDR3 is 16 residues. Germline loops: CDR1 MNHNY, CDR2 SVGAGI (reference sequence). The trim removed 6 bases at V and 6 bases at J, leaving 12 bases unmatched. This clone has more than one count but fewer than ten. This specimen was peripheral blood, taken from a patient treated with radiotherapy plus ipilimumab. The rearrangement uses TRBV6-6 and TRBJ2-7; 12 nucleotides match TRBD1. This receptor was obtained from a human donor with non-small cell lung cancer who had a complete response to radiotherapy plus ipilimumab. The CDR3 DNA reads TGTGCCAGCAGCCACGCCACCGGGACAGGGGGCTTCGAGCAGTACTTC. Its translation is CASSHATGTGGFEQYF.